The present TCR beta chain was sequenced within a study of T-cell reconstitution after alpha-beta-depleted transplantation in children. Germline-derived CDR1 and CDR2 are MNHEY and SMNVEV (reference sequence). The CDR3 loop spans 14 amino acids. Trimming took 5 bases from V and 4 from J, leaving 14 bases between them. It was with unique molecular identifiers that the TCRbeta library was prepared. Via MiXCR, TCRdb re-called the PCR reads, giving one row per CDR3 protein. The data show hundreds of thousands of distinct CDR3 sequences, roughly 15% seen once. The chain joins TRBV27 to TRBJ1-2; no firm D call. This TCR derives from a human donor who donated a stem cell graft to a child with acute myeloid leukemia. The sequencing here drew on PBMCs from the stem cell graft donor, taken from the stem cell graft. The CDR3 DNA follows: TGTGCCAGCAGTCCCCGGGAGCCTTCCTATGGCTACACCTTC. Amino acid sequence: CASSPREPSYGYTF.